Presented here are 18 T cell receptor beta chains from one specimen sequenced in a study of cytomegalovirus exposure and HLA in healthy donors (dated by TCRdb to 2016 to 2017). Library generation was performed with the immunoSEQ multiplex PCR assay. A mixture of 60 forward primers for TCR Vbeta segments and 13 reverse primers for TCR Jbeta segments was used in the multiplex PCR. TCRdb mirrors the immuneACCESS table, restricted to in-frame sequences. Some clones are absent from its copies; in checked studies, under half trace to an unresolved V gene, and the reason for the others is unknown. This sample has around 85,000 clones in its table, and about four fifths of those were observed once. About 4% of the sample goes to the ten largest clones. Sequencing was performed on PBMCs. The origin of the receptors is a man in his sixties in good health and CMV-seronegative.

The J gene is TRBJ2-2, the V gene TRBV9, with D unclear. Germline-derived CDR1 and CDR2 are SGDLS and YYNGEE. This CDR3 spans 12 amino acids. The V gene lost 0 bases and the J gene lost 7 bases, with 4 bases spanning the gap. CDR3 bases: TGTGCCAGCAGCGTAGTTAACGGGGAGCTGTTTTTT. The encoded protein is CASSVVNGELFF.

This chain uses TRBV29-1 with TRBJ2-5; TRBD1 matches 8 bases. V gave up 5 bases and J gave up 5 bases; unmatched junction bases: 1. Germline V gene sequence: CDR1 SQVTM, CDR2 ANQGSEA. The CDR3 is made up of 11 amino acids. The CDR3 here is CSVQGAETQYF. The CDR3 DNA sequence: TGCAGCGTTCAGGGGGCCGAGACCCAGTACTTC. The full variable domain, rest sourced from reference TRBV29-1 and TRBJ2-5, is SAVISQKPSRDICQRGTSLTIQCQVDSQVTMMFWYRQQPGQSLTLIATANQGSEATYESGFVIDKFPISRPNLTFSTLTVSNMSPEDSSIYLCSVQGAETQYFGPGTRLLVL.

V and J are TRBV5-1 and TRBJ2-3, with 12 bases aligning to TRBD2. The CDR3 spans 16 residues. Germline loops: CDR1 SGHRS, CDR2 YFSETQ. Trimming removed 4 bases from V and 6 bases from J; junction bases left unmatched: 9. The CDR3 loop reads CASSVPSGGAEDTQYF. CDR3 bases: TGCGCCAGCAGCGTACCTAGCGGGGGGGCGGAGGATACGCAGTATTTT.

The chain uses TRBV7-3 and TRBJ2-7; a possible D gene is TRBD1 (6 bases). The CDR3 runs 13 residues. Trimming left V 2 bases short and J 3 bases short, with 8 bases between. Germline CDR1 SGHTA, CDR2 FQGTGA. CDR3 in amino acids: CASSLGGGYEQYF. Here the CDR3 DNA reads TGTGCCAGCAGCTTAGGGGGCGGCTACGAGCAGTACTTC.

The chain has TRBV30 and TRBJ1-4; tentative D call: TRBD1 (5 bases). Germline assignment: CDR1 GTSNPN and CDR2 SVGIG (reference sequence). Between the trimmed V and J ends, which lost 5 bases and 3 bases, there was a span of 22 bases. The CDR3 totals 17 residues. CDR3 residues: CAWLPGTLGGANEKLFF. DNA of the CDR3: TGTGCCTGGCTACCGGGGACCCTGGGAGGGGCTAATGAAAAACTGTTTTTT.

This clone was observed a handful of times. V is TRBV18 and J is TRBJ2-1, with 11 bases aligning to TRBD1. CDR3 length equals 15 residues. Germline assignment: CDR1 KGHSH and CDR2 LQKENI. J lost 6 bases, V lost 3 bases, and 4 bases had no gene match. The chain's CDR3 is CASSPGTGGPNEQFF. CDR3 DNA sequence: TGTGCCAGCTCACCCGGGACAGGGGGGCCCAATGAGCAGTTCTTC.

The chain has TRBV19 and TRBJ1-2, with 8 bases matching TRBD1. Germline CDR1 and CDR2: LNHDA and SQIVND (reference sequence). This CDR3 region has 13 residues. V trimming: 3 bases; J trimming: 8 bases; junction bases outside the gene matches: 5. Here the CDR3 reads CASSITTGGGYTF. The CDR3, as DNA: TGTGCCAGTAGTATCACCACAGGGGGAGGCTACACCTTC.

In this sample, this clone turned up once. The chain joins TRBV6-5 to TRBJ1-2; D is ambiguous. CDR1 and CDR2 from the germline V gene are MNHEY and SVGAGI. CDR3 size: 13 residues. V was pared by 7 bases and J by 5 bases, with 14 bases between. CDR3 sequence (DNA): TGTGCCAGCAAGACCGGAGATCCGTATGGCTACACCTTC. It is translated as CASKTGDPYGYTF.

This chain connects TRBV19 to TRBJ2-5; 10 bases are shared with TRBD1. The CDR3 length is 15 residues. The junction had 9 bases not matched to a gene; V was cut back by 7 bases and J by 4 bases. The germline V gene encodes CDR1 LNHDA and CDR2 SQIVND (reference sequence). CDR3 loop: CASTTTGGYRETQYF. As DNA, the CDR3 is TGTGCCAGTACCACGACAGGGGGCTATAGAGAGACCCAGTACTTC.

This rearrangement joins TRBV18 to TRBJ2-5; TRBD1 aligns across 8 bases. CDR1 is KGHSH, CDR2 LQKENI, per germline. V gave up 4 bases and J gave up 5 bases; unmatched junction bases: 6. The CDR3 is made up of 14 amino acids. The CDR3 protein is CASSRQGWRETQYF. The CDR3 bases are TGTGCCAGCTCACGACAGGGGTGGCGGGAGACCCAGTACTTC.

The chain uses TRBV30 and TRBJ2-7, with a tentative D call TRBD2 (5 bases). Trimming pared 1 base from V and 0 bases from J, leaving 13 bases between. Germline assignment: CDR1 GTSNPN and CDR2 SVGIG (reference sequence). This CDR3 has 15 amino acids. CDR3 region: CAWSGPGIISYEQYF. DNA for the CDR3: TGTGCCTGGAGTGGCCCGGGGATCATCTCCTACGAGCAGTACTTC. The full variable domain, rest sourced from reference TRBV30 and TRBJ2-7, is SQTIHQWPATLVQPVGSPLSLECTVEGTSNPNLYWYRQAAGRGLQLLFYSVGIGQISSEVPQNLSASRPQDRQFILSSKKLLLSDSGFYLCAWSGPGIISYEQYFGPGTRLTVT.

The genes are TRBV13 and TRBJ1-6; 8 bases line up with TRBD1. CDR1 PRHDT and CDR2 FYEKMQ come from the germline V gene (reference sequence). The J segment lost 10 bases and the V segment lost 5 bases, leaving 7 bases of the junction unmatched. There are 14 residues in the CDR3. The DNA of the CDR3 is TGTGCCAGCAGCCTTGACAGGGGAAAGTCACCCCTCCACTTT. Translation: CASSLDRGKSPLHF.

The chain joins TRBV27 to TRBJ1-2; 12 bases agree with TRBD1. The germline CDR1 and CDR2 sequences are MNHEY and SMNVEV (reference sequence). V lost 5 bases, J lost 7 bases, and 8 bases stayed unmatched. The CDR3 length is 15 residues. CDR3 DNA: TGTGCCAGCAGTCCGGGGACAGGGGGCGTCGGTGGCTACACCTTC. Amino acid sequence: CASSPGTGGVGGYTF.

V is TRBV27 and J is TRBJ2-3, with 9 bases matching TRBD2. V was pared by 5 bases and J by 6 bases, with 6 bases of the junction left unmatched. CDR1 MNHEY and CDR2 SMNVEV come from the germline V gene (reference sequence). The CDR3 extends over 14 amino acids. CDR3 coding DNA: TGTGCCAGCAGTCTCGGACTAGCGAGGGATACGCAGTATTTT. It translates to CASSLGLARDTQYF.

The CDR3 nucleotides are TGTGCCAGCAGCGTTTGGGACAGGGGCACAGATACGCAGTATTTT. It yields the protein CASSVWDRGTDTQYF. The chain has TRBV9 and TRBJ2-3; 9 bases agree with TRBD1. Germline lookup yields CDR1 SGDLS and CDR2 YYNGEE. The CDR3 covers 15 residues. J gave up 1 base and V 2 bases, and 2 bases lay outside the gene matches.

The rearrangement links TRBV6-1 to TRBJ1-1; D gene ambiguous. The CDR3 covers 15 residues. V was clipped by 1 base and J by 5 bases, with 14 bases between them. The V gene's germline CDR1 is MNHNS and CDR2 SASEGT. The CDR3 DNA sequence: TGTGCCAGCAGTGAAGAAGAGGGAAGGAGTACTGAAGCTTTCTTT. This sequence encodes CASSEEEGRSTEAFF.

This clone was counted once. The rearrangement joins TRBV7-9 to TRBJ2-1; D unresolved. From germline, CDR1 is SEHNR and CDR2 FQNEAQ (reference sequence). There are 16 residues in the CDR3. Trimming took 1 base from V and 7 from J, leaving 17 bases between them. CDR3 sequence (DNA): TGTGCCAGCAGCTTAGTTTGGAGTCAGTGGCTGAATGAGCAGTTCTTC. Its protein product is CASSLVWSQWLNEQFF.

The V call is TRBV6-5, the J call TRBJ1-1; TRBD1 is a possible D gene (6 bases). CDR1 is MNHEY and CDR2 is SVGAGI in the germline V gene. The CDR3 length is 14 residues. Trimming cost V 5 bases and J 4 bases, with 14 bases left between them. The CDR3 coding sequence is TGTGCCAGCAGTAGCCAGGGGCCGAGCACTGAAGCTTTCTTT. This translates into CASSSQGPSTEAFF.